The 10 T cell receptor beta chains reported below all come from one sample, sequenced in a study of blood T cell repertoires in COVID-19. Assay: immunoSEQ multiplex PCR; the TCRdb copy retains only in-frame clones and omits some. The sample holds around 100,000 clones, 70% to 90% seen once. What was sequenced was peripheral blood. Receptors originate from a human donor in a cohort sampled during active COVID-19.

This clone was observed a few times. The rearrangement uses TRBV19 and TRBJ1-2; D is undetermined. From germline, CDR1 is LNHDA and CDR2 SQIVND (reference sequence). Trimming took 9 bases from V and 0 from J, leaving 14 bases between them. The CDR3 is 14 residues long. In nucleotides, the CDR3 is TGTGCCAGCCTCAGCGCCGTACCTAACTATGGCTACACCTTC. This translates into CASLSAVPNYGYTF.

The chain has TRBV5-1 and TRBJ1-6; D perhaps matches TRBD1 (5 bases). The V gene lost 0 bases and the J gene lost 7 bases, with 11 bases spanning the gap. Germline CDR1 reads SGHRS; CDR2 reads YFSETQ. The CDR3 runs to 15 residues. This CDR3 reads CASSLEAGQNSPLHF. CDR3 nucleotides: TGCGCCAGCAGCTTGGAGGCAGGGCAGAATTCACCCCTCCACTTT.

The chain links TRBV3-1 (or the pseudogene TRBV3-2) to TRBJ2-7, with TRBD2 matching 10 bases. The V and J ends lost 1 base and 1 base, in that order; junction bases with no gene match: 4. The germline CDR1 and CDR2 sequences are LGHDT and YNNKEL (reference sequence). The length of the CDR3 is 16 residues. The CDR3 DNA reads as TGTGCCAGCAGCCAAGGGTGGACTAGCGGATCCTACGAGCAGTACTTC. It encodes CASSQGWTSGSYEQYF.

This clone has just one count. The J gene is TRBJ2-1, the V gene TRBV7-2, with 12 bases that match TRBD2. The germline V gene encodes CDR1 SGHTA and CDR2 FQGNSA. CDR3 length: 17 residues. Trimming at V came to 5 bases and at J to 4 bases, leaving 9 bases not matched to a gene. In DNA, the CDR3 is TGTGCCAGCAGCCCGGGACTAGCGGGCGGGGGATACAATGAGCAGTTCTTC. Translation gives CASSPGLAGGGYNEQFF.

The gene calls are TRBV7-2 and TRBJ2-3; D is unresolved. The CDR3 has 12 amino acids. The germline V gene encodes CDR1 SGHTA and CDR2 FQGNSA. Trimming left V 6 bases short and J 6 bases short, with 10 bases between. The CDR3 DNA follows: TGTGCCAGCAGTAACAGACCGGATACGCAGTATTTT. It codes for CASSNRPDTQYF.

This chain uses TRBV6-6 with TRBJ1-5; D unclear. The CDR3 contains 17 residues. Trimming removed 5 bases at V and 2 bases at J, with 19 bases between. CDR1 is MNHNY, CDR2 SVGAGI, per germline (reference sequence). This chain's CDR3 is CASSLRGPEEGNQPQHF. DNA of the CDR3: TGTGCCAGCAGTCTACGCGGGCCGGAAGAAGGCAATCAGCCCCAGCATTTT.

The CDR3 loop reads CASSYAQGLRGYTF. The CDR3 DNA follows: TGTGCCAGTAGTTACGCTCAGGGGCTTCGTGGCTACACCTTC. The V and J genes are TRBV19 and TRBJ1-2, with a weak D call TRBD1 (6 bases). CDR3 length: 14 residues. Germline V gene lookup returns CDR1 LNHDA and CDR2 SQIVND (reference sequence). V lost 5 bases to trimming and J lost 7 bases, with 17 bases between them.

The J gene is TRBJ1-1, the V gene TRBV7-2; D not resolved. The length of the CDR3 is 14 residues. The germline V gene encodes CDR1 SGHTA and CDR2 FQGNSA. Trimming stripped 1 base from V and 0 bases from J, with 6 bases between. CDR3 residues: CASSLGGVNTEAFF. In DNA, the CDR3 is TGTGCCAGCAGCTTAGGCGGGGTGAACACTGAAGCTTTCTTT.

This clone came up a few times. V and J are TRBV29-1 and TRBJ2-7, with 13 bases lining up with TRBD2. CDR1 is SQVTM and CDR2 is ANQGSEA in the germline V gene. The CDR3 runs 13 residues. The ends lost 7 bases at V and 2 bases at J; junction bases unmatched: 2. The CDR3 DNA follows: TGCAGCGCCACTAGCGGGGGGGCCTACGAGCAGTACTTC. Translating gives CSATSGGAYEQYF.

CDR3 residues: CASSGRTATNYGYTF. The CDR3 bases are TGTGCCAGCAGCGGCCGGACAGCCACTAACTATGGCTACACCTTC. The chain links TRBV9 to TRBJ1-2; D possibly corresponds to TRBD1 (6 bases). This CDR3 comprises 15 residues. V was trimmed by 3 bases and J by 0 bases, leaving 12 bases between them. Germline-derived CDR1 and CDR2 are SGDLS and YYNGEE.